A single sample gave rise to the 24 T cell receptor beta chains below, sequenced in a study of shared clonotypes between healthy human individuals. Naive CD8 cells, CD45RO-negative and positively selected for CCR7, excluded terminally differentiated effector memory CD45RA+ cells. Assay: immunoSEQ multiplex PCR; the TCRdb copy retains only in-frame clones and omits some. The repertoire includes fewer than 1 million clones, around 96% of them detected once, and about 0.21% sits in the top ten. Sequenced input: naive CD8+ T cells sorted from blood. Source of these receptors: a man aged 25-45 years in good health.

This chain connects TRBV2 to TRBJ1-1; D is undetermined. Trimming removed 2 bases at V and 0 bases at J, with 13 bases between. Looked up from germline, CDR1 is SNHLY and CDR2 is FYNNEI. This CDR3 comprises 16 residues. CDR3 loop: CASSEHRGVLNTEAFF. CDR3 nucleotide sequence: TGTGCCAGCAGTGAACATCGTGGGGTCCTGAACACTGAAGCTTTCTTT.

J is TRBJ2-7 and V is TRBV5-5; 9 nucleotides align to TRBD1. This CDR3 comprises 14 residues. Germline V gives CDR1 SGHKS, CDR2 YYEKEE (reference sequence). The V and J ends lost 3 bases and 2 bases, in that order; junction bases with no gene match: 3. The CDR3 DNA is TGTGCCAGCAGCTGGGGGACAGGGACCTACGAGCAGTACTTC. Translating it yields CASSWGTGTYEQYF.

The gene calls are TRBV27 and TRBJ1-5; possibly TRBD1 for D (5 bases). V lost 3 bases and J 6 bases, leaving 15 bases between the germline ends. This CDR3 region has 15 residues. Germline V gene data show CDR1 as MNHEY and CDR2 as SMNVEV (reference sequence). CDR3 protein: CASSFGQGGGQPQHF. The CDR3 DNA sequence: TGTGCCAGCAGTTTCGGGCAGGGCGGTGGTCAGCCCCAGCATTTT.

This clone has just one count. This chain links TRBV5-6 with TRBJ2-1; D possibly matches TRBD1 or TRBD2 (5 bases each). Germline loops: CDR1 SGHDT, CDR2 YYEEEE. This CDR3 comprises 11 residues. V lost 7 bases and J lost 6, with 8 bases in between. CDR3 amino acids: CASERGNEQFF. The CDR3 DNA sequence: TGTGCCAGCGAGAGGGGCAATGAGCAGTTCTTC.

The CDR3 here is CASSLLGQMNTEAFF. CDR3 nucleotide sequence: TGTGCCAGCAGTTTATTGGGACAAATGAACACTGAAGCTTTCTTT. The chain combines TRBV27 with TRBJ1-1; maybe TRBD1 (6 bases). The CDR3 is 15 residues long. V lost 1 base, J lost 0 bases, and 9 bases lay in between. Germline CDR1 is MNHEY and CDR2 is SMNVEV (reference sequence).

CDR3 nucleotides: TGCGCCAGCAGCGGGGATTACGCTACAACTAATGAAAAACTGTTTTTT. Protein product: CASSGDYATTNEKLFF. The V gene is TRBV5-1, the J gene TRBJ1-4; D gene ambiguous. This CDR3 spans 16 amino acids. The V end was cut by 4 bases, the J end by 0 bases, with 13 bases between. CDR1 and CDR2 from the germline V gene are SGHRS and YFSETQ.

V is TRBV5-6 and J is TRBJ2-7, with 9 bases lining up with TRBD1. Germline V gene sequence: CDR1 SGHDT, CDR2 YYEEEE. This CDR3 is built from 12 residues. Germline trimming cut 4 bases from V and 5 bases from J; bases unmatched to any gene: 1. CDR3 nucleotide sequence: TGTGCCAGCAGCGGGACAGGGAACGAGCAGTACTTC. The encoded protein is CASSGTGNEQYF.

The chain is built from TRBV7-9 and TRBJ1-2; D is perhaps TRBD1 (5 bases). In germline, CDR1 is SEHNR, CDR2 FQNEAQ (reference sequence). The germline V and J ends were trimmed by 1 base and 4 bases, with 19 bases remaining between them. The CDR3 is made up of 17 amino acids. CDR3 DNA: TGTGCCAGCAGCTTAGTTCCGGGGCAAACCAGACTCTATGGCTACACCTTC. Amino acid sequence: CASSLVPGQTRLYGYTF.

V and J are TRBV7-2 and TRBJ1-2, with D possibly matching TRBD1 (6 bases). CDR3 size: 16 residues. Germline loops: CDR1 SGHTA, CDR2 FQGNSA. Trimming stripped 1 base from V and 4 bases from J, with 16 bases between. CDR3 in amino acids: CASSLVRTGGGYGYTF. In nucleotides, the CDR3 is TGTGCCAGCAGCTTAGTGCGTACGGGGGGCGGCTATGGCTACACCTTC.

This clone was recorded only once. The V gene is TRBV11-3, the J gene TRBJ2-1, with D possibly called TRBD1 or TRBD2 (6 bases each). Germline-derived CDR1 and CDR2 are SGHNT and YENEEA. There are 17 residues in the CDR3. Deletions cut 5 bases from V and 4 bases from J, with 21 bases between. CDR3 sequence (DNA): TGTGCCAGCAGCCTAAGTTCGACGGGGGCTCCGTACAATGAGCAGTTCTTC. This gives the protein CASSLSSTGAPYNEQFF.

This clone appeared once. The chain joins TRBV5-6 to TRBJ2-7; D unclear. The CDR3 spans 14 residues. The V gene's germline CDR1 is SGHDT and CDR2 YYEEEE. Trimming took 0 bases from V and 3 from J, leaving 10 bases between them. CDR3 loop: CASSLATGYYEQYF. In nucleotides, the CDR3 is TGTGCCAGCAGCTTGGCCACCGGATACTACGAGCAGTACTTC.

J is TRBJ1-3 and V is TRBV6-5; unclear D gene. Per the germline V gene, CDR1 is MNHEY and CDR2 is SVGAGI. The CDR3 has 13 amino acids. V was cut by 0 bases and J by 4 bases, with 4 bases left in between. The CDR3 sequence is CASSYSKGNTIYF. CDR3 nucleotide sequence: TGTGCCAGCAGTTACTCGAAAGGAAACACCATATATTTT.

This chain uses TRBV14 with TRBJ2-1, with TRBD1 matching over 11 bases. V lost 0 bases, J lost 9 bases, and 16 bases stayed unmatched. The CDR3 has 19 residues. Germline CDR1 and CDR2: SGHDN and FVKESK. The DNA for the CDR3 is TGTGCCAGCAGCCAAGAGGAGAAGACGGGACAGGGGGACCGAGGTGAGCAGTTCTTC. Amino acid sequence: CASSQEEKTGQGDRGEQFF. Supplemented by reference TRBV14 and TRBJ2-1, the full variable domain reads EAGVTQFPSHSVIEKGQTVTLRCDPISGHDNLYWYRRVMGKEIKFLLHFVKESKQDESGMPNNRFLAERTGGTYSTLKVQPAELEDSGVYFCASSQEEKTGQGDRGEQFFGPGTRLTVL.

The DNA for the CDR3 is TGTGCCAGCAGGAGACTAGCGGGAGACATAGATACGCAGTATTTT. As protein: CASRRLAGDIDTQYF. J is TRBJ2-3 and V is TRBV27; TRBD2 matches at 12 bases. The V gene's germline CDR1 is MNHEY and CDR2 SMNVEV (reference sequence). After removal of 6 bases from V and 5 bases from J, the junction contained 6 bases not matched to a gene. There are 15 residues in the CDR3.

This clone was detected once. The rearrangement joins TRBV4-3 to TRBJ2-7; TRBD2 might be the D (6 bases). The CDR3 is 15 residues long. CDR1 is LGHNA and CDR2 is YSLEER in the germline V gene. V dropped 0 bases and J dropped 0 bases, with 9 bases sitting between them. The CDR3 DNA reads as TGCGCCAGCAGCCAAGATCGGGACTTCTCCTACGAGCAGTACTTC. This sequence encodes CASSQDRDFSYEQYF.

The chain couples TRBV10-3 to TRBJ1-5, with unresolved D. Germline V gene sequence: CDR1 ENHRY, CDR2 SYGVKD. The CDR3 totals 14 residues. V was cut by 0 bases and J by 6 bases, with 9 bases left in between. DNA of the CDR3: TGTGCCATCAGTGAGTCGGCATACGGTCAGCCCCAGCATTTT. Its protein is CAISESAYGQPQHF.

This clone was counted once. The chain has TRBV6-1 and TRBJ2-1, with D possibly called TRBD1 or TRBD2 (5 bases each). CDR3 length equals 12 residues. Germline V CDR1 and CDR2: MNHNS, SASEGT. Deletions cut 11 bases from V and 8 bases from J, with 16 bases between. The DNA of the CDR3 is TGTGCCGGGGGATTAGATTGGGATGAGCAGTTCTTC. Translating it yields CAGGLDWDEQFF.

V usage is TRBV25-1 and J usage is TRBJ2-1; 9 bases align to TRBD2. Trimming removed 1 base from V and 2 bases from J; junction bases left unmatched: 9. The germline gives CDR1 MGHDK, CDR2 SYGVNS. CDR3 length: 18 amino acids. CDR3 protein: CASSELGEREAPYNEQFF. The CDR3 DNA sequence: TGTGCCAGCAGTGAATTAGGTGAGCGGGAGGCCCCCTACAATGAGCAGTTCTTC.

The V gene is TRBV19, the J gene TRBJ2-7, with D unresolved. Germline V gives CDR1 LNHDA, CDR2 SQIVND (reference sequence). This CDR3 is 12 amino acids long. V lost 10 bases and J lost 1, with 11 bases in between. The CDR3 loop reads CATADTSYEQYF. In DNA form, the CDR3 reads TGTGCCACCGCCGACACTTCCTACGAGCAGTACTTC.

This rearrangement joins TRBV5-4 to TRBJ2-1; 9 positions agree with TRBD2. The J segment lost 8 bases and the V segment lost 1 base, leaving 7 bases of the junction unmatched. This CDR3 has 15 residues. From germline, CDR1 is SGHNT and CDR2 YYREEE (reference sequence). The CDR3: CASSLRLAAMDEQFF. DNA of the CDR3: TGTGCCAGCAGCTTGAGACTAGCGGCTATGGATGAGCAGTTCTTC.

Here the CDR3 DNA reads TGTGCCAGCAGCGCCGGGACAGCTAGCACAGATACGCAGTATTTT. It specifies CASSAGTASTDTQYF. The chain combines TRBV7-3 with TRBJ2-3; the match to TRBD1 covers 7 bases. J lost 0 bases, V lost 5 bases, and 5 bases had no gene match. This CDR3 is 15 amino acids long. Germline CDR1 is SGHTA and CDR2 is FQGTGA.

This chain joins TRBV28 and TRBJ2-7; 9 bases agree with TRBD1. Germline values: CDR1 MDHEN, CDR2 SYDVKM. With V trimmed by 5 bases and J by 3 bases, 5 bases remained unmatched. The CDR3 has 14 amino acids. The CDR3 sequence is CASSRPGQGYEQYF. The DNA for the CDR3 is TGTGCCAGCAGTCGTCCGGGACAGGGCTACGAGCAGTACTTC.

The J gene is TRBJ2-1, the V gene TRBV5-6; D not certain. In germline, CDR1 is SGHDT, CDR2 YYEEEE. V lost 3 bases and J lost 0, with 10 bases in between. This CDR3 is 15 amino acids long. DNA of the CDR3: TGTGCCAGCAGCTCCGGTCCGAGCTCCTACAATGAGCAGTTCTTC. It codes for CASSSGPSSYNEQFF.

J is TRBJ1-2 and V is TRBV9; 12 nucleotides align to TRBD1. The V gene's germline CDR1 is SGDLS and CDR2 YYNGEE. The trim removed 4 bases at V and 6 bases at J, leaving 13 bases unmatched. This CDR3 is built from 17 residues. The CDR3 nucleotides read TGTGCCAGCAGCTTACCCGGGACAGGGGGCCTAATACATGGCTACACCTTC. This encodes CASSLPGTGGLIHGYTF.